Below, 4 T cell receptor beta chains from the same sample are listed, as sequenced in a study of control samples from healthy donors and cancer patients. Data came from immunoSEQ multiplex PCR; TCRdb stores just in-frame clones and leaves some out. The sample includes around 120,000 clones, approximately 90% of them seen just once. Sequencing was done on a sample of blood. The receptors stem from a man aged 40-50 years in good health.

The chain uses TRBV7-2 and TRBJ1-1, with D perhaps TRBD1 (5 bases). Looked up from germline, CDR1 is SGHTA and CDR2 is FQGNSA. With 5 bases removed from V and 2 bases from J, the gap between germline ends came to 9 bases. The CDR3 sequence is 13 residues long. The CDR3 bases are TGTGCCAGCAGCATACAGGAAAACACTGAAGCTTTCTTT. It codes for CASSIQENTEAFF.

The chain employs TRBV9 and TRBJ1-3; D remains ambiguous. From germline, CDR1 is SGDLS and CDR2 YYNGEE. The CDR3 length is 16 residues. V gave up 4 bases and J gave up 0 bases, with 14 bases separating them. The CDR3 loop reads CASSPFDTRSGNTIYF. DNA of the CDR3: TGTGCCAGCAGCCCCTTTGACACCCGCTCTGGAAACACCATATATTTT.

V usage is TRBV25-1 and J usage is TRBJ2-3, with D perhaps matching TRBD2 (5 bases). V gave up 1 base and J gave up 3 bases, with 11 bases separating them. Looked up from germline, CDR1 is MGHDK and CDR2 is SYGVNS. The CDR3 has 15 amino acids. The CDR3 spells CASSELSAVTDTQYF. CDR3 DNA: TGTGCCAGCAGTGAATTATCAGCGGTGACAGATACGCAGTATTTT.

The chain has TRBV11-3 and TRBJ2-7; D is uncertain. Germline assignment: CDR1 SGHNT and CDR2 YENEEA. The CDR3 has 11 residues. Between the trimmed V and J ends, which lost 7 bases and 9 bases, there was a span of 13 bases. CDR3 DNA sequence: TGTGCCAGCACCAACAGCCTCGCGCAGTACTTC. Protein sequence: CASTNSLAQYF.